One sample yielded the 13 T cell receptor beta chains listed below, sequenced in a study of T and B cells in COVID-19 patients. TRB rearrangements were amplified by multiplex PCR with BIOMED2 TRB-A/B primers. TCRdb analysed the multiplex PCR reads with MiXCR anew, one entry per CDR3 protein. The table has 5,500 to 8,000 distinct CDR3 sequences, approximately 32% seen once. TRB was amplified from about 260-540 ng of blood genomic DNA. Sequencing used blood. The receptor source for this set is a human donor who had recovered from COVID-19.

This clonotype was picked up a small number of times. CDR3 sequence: CASRTSGTGELFF. CDR3 nucleotide sequence: TGTGCCAGCCGGACTAGCGGTACCGGGGAGCTGTTTTTT. The V gene is TRBV6-1, the J gene TRBJ2-2; 10 bases line up with TRBD2. V gave up 8 bases and J gave up 5 bases; unmatched junction bases: 2. The length of the CDR3 is 13 residues. In germline, CDR1 is MNHNS, CDR2 SASEGT.

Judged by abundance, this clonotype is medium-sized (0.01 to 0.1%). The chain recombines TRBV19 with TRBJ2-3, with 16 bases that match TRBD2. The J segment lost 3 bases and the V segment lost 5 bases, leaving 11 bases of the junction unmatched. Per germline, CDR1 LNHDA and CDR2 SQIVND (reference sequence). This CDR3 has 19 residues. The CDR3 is CASSSTGTSGGASTDTQYF. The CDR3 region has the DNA TGTGCCAGTAGTTCGACCGGGACTAGCGGGGGGGCGTCTACAGATACGCAGTATTTT.

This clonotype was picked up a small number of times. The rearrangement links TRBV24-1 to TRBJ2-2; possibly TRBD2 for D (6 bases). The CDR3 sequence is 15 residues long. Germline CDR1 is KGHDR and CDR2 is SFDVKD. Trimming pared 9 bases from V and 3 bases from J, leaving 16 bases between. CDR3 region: CATSEEGLDTGELFF. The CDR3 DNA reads TGTGCCACCTCCGAGGAGGGATTGGACACCGGGGAGCTGTTTTTT.

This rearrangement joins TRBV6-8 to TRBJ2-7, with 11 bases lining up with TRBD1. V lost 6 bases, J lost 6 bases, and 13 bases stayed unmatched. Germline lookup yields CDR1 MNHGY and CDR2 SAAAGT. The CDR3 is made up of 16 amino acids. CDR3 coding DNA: TGTGCCAGCAGCCGGGACAGGGGGGATGGTCTTCGCGAGCAGTACTTC. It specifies CASSRDRGDGLREQYF.

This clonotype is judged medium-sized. CDR3 loop: CASSYFRGISYNEQFF. The DNA of the CDR3 is TGTGCCAGCAGTTACTTTCGGGGAATCTCCTACAATGAGCAGTTCTTC. This chain uses TRBV6-5 with TRBJ2-1; tentatively, D is TRBD2 (5 bases). CDR3 size: 16 residues. V lost 1 base, J lost 0 bases, and 10 bases lay in between. Germline V gene data show CDR1 as MNHEY and CDR2 as SVGAGI.

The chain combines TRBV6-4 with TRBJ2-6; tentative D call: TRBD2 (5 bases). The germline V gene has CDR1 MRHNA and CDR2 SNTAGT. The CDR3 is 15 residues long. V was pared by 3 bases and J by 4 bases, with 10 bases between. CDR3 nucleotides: TGTGCCAGCAGTGAGAGGGCCTCAGGGGCCAACGTCCTGACTTTC. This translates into CASSERASGANVLTF.

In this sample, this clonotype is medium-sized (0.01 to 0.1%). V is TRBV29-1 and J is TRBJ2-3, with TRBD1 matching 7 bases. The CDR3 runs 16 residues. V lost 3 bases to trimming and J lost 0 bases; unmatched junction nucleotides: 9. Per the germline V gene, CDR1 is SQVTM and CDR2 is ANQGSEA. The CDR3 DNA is TGCAGCGTTGAGGCCCCGCGACAGGGTAGCACAGATACGCAGTATTTT. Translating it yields CSVEAPRQGSTDTQYF.

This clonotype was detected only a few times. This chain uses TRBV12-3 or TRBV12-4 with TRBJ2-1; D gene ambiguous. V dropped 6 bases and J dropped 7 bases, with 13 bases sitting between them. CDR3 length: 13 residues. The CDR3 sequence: CASSFFEYNEQFF. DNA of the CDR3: TGTGCCAGCAGCTTTTTCGAATATAATGAGCAGTTCTTC.

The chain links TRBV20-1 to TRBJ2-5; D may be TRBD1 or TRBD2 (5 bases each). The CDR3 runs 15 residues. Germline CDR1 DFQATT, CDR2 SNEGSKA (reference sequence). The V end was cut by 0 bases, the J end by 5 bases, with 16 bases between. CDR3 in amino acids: CSARDPRGRGETQYF. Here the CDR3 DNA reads TGCAGTGCTAGAGATCCGAGGGGCAGAGGGGAGACCCAGTACTTC.

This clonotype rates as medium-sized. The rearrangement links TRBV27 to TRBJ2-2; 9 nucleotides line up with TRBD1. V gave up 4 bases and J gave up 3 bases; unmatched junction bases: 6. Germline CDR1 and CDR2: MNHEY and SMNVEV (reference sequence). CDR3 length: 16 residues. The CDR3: CASSSPTGGYTGELFF. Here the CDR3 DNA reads TGTGCCAGCAGTTCGCCGACAGGGGGGTACACCGGGGAGCTGTTTTTT.

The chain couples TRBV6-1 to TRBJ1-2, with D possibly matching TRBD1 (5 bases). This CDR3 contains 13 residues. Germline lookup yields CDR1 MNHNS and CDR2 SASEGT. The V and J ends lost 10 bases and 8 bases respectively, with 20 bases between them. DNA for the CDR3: TGTGCCACACGACAAACCCGGGGCGGAGGCTACACCTTC. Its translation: CATRQTRGGGYTF.

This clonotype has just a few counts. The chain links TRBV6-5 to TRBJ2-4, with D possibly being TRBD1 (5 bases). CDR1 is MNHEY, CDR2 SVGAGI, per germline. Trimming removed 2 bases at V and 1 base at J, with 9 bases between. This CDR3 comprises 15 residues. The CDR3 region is CASSYGAMAKNIQYF. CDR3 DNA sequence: TGTGCCAGCAGTTACGGGGCTATGGCCAAAAACATTCAGTACTTC.

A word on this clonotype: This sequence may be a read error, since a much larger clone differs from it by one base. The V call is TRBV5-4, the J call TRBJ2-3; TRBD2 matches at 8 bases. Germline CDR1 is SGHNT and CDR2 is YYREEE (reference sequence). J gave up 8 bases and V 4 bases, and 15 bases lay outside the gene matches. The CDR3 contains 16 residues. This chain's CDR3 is CASSTQTGGGPGTQYF. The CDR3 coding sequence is TGTGCCAGCAGCACCCAGACTGGCGGGGGGCCGGGTACGCAGTATTTT. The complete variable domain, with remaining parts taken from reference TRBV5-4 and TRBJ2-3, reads ETGVTQSPTHLIKTRGQQVTLRCSSQSGHNTVSWYQQALGQGPQFIFQYYREEENGRGNFPPRFSGLQFPNYSSELNVNALELDDSALYLCASSTQTGGGPGTQYFGPGTRLTVL.